The clone carrying this TCR beta chain has a handful of counts. Its antigen remains unknown. These data belong to a study of T-cell memory formation after mild COVID-19. Across the whole study: Clusters were largely donor specific. Broader study findings: The SARS-CoV-2 specificity of second-wave clones reaching peak at day 37 remained unverified.

Trimming removed 1 base from V and 1 base from J, with 8 bases in between. The germline V gene has CDR1 LNHDA and CDR2 SQIVND (reference sequence). The CDR3 contains 15 residues. MiXCR, applied by TCRdb to the 5' RACE reads, yields one record per CDR3 protein. This table has about 150,000 distinct CDR3 sequences, roughly 15% appearing once. The sample was PBMCs or a T cell subset sorted from them (not recorded which). The TCR comes from an adult woman who had mild COVID-19 (a few samples of this study predate the infection). Cell type and time point are not known. The chain employs TRBV19 and TRBJ1-5, with no clear D. CDR3 in amino acids: CASSIGARSNQPQHF. The CDR3 bases are TGTGCCAGTAGTATAGGGGCAAGGAGCAATCAGCCCCAGCATTTT.